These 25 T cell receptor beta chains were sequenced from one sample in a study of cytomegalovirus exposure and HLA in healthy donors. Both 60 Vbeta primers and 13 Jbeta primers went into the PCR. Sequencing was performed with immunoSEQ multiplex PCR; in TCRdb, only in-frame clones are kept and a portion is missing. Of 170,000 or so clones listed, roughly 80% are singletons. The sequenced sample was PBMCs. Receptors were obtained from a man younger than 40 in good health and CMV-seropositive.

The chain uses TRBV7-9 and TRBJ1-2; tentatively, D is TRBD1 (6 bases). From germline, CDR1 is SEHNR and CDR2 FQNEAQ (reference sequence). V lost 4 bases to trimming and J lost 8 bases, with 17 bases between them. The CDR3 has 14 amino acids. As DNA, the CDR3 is TGTGCCAGCAGCTCAAGGGGACACAGGGAAGGCTACACCTTC. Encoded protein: CASSSRGHREGYTF.

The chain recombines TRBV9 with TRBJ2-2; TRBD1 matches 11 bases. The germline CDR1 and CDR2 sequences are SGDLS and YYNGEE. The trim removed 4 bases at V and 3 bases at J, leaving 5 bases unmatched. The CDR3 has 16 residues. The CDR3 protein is CASSTRTGGHTGELFF. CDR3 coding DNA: TGTGCCAGCAGCACCCGGACAGGGGGCCACACCGGGGAGCTGTTTTTT.

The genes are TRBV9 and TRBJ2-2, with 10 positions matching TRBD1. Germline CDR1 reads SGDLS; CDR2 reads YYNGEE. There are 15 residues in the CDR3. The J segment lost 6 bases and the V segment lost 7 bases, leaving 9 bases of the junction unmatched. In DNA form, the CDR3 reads TGTGCCAGCGCCTCTGGGACAGGGGTTGCCGGGGAGCTGTTTTTT. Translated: CASASGTGVAGELFF.

The CDR3 spells CASSEGQGYNEQFF. In nucleotides, the CDR3 is TGTGCCAGTAGTGAAGGTCAGGGGTACAATGAGCAGTTCTTC. The chain employs TRBV19 and TRBJ2-1, with TRBD1 as a possible D gene (6 bases). The CDR3 is 14 amino acids. V lost 5 bases, J lost 4 bases, and 12 bases lay in between. Germline CDR1 is LNHDA and CDR2 is SQIVND (reference sequence). Based on the CDR3 plus reference TRBV19 and TRBJ2-1, the full variable domain is DGGITQSPKYLFRKEGQNVTLSCEQNLNHDAMYWYRQDPGQGLRLIYYSQIVNDFQKGDIAEGYSVSREKKESFPLTVTSAQKNPTAFYLCASSEGQGYNEQFFGPGTRLTVL.

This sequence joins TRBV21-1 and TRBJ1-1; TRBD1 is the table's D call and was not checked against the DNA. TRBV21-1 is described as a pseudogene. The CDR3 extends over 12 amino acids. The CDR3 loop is CASTDSITEAFF. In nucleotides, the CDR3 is TGTGCCAGCACCGACAGTATCACTGAAGCTTTCTTT.

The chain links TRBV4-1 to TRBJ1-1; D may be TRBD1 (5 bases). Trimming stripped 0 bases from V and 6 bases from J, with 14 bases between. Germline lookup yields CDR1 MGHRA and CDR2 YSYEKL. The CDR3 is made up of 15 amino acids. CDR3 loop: CASSQDTRGGAEAFF. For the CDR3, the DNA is TGCGCCAGCAGCCAAGATACGCGTGGGGGGGCTGAAGCTTTCTTT.

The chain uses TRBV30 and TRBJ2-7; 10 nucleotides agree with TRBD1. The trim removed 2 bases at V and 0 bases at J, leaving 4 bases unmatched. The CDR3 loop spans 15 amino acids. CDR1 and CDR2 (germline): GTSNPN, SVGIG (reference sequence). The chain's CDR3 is CAWSKDRGASYEQYF. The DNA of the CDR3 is TGTGCCTGGAGTAAGGACAGGGGGGCCTCCTACGAGCAGTACTTC.

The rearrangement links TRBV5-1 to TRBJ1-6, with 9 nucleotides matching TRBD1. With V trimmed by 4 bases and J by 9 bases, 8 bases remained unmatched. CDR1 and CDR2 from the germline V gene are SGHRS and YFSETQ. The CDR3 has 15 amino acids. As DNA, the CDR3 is TGCGCCAGCAGCGCCCGGGACAGGGTAGGTTCACCCCTCCACTTT. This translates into CASSARDRVGSPLHF.

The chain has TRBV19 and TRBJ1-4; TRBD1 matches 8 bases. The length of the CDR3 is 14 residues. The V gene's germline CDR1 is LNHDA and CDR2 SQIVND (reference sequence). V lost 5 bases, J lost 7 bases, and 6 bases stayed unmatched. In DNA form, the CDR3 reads TGTGCCAGTAGTCAAGACAGGGGAGGTGAAAAACTGTTTTTT. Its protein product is CASSQDRGGEKLFF. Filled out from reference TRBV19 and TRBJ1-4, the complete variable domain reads DGGITQSPKYLFRKEGQNVTLSCEQNLNHDAMYWYRQDPGQGLRLIYYSQIVNDFQKGDIAEGYSVSREKKESFPLTVTSAQKNPTAFYLCASSQDRGGEKLFFGSGTQLSVL.

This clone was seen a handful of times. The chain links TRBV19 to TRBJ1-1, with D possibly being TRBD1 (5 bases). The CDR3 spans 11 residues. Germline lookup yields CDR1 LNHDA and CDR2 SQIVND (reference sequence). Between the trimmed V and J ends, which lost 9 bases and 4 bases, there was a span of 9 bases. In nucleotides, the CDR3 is TGTGCCAGCGCTGGGGCCACTGAAGCTTTCTTT. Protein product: CASAGATEAFF.

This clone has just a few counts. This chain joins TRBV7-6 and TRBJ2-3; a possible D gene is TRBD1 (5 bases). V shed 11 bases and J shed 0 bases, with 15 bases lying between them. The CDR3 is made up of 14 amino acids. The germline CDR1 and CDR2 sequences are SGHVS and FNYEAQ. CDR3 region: CAGAELGSTDTQYF. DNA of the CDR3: TGTGCCGGGGCGGAGCTGGGAAGCACAGATACGCAGTATTTT.

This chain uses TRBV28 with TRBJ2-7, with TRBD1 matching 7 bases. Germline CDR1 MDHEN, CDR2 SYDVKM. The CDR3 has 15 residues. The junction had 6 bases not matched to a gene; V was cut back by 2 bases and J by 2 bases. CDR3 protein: CASSLGQGETYEQYF. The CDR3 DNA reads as TGTGCCAGCAGTTTAGGGCAGGGGGAGACCTACGAGCAGTACTTC.

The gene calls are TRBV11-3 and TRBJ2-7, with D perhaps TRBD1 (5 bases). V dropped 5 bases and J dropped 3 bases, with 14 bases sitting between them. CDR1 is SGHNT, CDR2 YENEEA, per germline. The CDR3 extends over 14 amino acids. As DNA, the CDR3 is TGTGCCAGCAGCCCGACGCCAGGGTTCTACGAGCAGTACTTC. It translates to CASSPTPGFYEQYF.

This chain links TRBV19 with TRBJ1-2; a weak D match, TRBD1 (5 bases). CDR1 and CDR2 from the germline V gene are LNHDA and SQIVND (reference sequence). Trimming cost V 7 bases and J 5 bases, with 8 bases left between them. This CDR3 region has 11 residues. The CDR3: CASKGTYGYTF. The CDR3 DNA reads TGTGCCAGTAAGGGGACTTATGGCTACACCTTC.

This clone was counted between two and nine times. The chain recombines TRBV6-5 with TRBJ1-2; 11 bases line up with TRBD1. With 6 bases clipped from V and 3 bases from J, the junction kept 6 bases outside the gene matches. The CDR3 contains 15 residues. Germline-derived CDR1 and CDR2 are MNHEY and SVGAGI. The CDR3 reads CASRDGQGADYGYTF. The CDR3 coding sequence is TGTGCCAGCAGAGACGGACAGGGGGCGGACTATGGCTACACCTTC.

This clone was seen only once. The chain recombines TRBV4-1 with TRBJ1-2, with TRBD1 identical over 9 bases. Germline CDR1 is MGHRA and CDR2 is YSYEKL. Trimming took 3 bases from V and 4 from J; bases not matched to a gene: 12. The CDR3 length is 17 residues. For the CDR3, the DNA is TGCGCCAGCAGCCAGGGGTCCCGGGACAGGGAGGGCTATGGCTACACCTTC. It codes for CASSQGSRDREGYGYTF.

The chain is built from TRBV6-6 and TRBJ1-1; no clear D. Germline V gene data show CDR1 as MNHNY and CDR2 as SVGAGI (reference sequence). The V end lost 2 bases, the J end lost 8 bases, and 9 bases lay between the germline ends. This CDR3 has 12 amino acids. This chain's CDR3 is CASSYEAAEAFF. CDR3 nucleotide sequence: TGTGCCAGCAGTTACGAGGCGGCGGAAGCTTTCTTT.

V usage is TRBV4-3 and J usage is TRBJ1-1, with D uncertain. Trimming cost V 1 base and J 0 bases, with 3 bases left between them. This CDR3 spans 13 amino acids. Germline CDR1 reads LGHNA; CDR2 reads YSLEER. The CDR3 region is CASSQVVNTEAFF. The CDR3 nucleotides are TGCGCCAGCAGCCAAGTAGTGAACACTGAAGCTTTCTTT.

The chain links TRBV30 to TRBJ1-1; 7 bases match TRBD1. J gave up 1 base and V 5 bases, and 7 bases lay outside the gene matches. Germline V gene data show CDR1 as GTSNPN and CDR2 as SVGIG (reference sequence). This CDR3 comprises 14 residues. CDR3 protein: CAWSGDSPNTEAFF. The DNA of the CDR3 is TGTGCCTGGTCCGGGGACAGTCCGAACACTGAAGCTTTCTTT. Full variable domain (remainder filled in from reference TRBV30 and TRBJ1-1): SQTIHQWPATLVQPVGSPLSLECTVEGTSNPNLYWYRQAAGRGLQLLFYSVGIGQISSEVPQNLSASRPQDRQFILSSKKLLLSDSGFYLCAWSGDSPNTEAFFGQGTRLTVV.

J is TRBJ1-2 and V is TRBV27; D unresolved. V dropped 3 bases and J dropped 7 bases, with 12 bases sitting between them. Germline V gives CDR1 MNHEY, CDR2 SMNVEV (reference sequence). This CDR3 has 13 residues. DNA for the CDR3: TGTGCCAGCAGTTTTAGGGAGGGTGGTGGCTACACCTTC. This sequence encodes CASSFREGGGYTF.

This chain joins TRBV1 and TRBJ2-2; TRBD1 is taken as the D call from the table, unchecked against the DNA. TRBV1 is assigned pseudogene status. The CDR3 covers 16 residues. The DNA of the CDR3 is TGCACCAGCAGCCTTTACCCTCAGAGGGGGACCGGGGAGCTGTTTTTT. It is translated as CTSSLYPQRGTGELFF.

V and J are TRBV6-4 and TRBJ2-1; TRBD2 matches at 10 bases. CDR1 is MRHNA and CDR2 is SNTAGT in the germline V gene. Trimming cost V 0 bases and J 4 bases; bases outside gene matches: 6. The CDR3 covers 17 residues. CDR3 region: CASSDSASGGPYNEQFF. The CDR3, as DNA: TGTGCCAGCAGTGACTCAGCTAGCGGGGGACCATACAATGAGCAGTTCTTC.

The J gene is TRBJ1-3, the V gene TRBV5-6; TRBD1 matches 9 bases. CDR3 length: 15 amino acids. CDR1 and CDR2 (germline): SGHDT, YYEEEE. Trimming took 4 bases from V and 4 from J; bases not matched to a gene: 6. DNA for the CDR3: TGTGCCAGCAGCATAGGGACAGGGCCCGGAAACACCATATATTTT. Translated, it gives CASSIGTGPGNTIYF.

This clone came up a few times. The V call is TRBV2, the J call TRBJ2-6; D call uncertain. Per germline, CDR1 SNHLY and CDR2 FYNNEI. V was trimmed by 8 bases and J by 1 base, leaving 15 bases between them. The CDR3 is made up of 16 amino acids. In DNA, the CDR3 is TGTGCCAGCTCGTCACATGGGCTATCTGGGGCCAACGTCCTGACTTTC. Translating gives CASSSHGLSGANVLTF.

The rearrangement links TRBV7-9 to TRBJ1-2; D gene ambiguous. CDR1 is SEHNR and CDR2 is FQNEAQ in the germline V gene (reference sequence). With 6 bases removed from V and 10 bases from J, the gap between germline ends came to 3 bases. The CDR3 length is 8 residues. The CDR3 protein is CASSLYTF. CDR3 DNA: TGTGCCAGCAGTCTCTACACCTTC. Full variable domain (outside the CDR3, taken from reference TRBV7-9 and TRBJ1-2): DTGVSQNPRHKITKRGQNVTFRCDPISEHNRLYWYRQTLGQGPEFLTYFQNEAQLEKSRLLSDRFSAERPKGSFSTLEIQRTEQGDSAMYLCASSLYTFGSGTRLTVV.